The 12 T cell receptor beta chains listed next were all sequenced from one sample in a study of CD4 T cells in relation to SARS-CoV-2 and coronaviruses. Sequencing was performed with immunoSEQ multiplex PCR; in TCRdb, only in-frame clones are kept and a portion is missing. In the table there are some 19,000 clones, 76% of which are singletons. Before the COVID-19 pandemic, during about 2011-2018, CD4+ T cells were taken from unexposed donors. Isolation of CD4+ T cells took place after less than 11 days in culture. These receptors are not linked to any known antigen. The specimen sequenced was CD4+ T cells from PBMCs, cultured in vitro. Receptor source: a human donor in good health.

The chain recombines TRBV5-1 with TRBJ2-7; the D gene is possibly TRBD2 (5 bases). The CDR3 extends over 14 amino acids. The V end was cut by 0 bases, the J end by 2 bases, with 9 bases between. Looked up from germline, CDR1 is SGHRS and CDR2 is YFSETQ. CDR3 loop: CASSLDLAPYEQYF. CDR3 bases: TGCGCCAGCAGCTTGGACCTAGCTCCCTACGAGCAGTACTTC.

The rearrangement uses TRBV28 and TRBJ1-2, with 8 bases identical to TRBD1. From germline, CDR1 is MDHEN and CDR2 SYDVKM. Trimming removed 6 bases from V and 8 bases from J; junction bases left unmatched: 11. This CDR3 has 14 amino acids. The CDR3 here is CASREPGGAGGYTF. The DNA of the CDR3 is TGTGCCAGCAGGGAACCAGGGGGCGCGGGAGGCTACACCTTC.

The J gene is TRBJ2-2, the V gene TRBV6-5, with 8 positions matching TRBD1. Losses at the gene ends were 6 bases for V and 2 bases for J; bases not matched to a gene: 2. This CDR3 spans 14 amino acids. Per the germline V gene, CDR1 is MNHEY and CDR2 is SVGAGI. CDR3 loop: CASRTGVNTGELFF. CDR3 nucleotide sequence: TGTGCCAGCAGGACAGGGGTAAACACCGGGGAGCTGTTTTTT.

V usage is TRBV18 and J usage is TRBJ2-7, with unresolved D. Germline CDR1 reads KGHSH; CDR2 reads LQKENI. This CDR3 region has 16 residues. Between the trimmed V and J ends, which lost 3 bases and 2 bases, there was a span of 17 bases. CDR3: CASSPQAPRAAYEQYF. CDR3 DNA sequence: TGTGCCAGCTCACCGCAGGCCCCGAGAGCAGCCTACGAGCAGTACTTC.

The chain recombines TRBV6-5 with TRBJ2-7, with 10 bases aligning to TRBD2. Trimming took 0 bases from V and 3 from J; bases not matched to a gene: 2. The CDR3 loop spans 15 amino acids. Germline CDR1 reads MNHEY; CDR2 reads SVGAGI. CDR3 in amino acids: CASSYSPSGSYEQYF. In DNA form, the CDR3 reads TGTGCCAGCAGTTACTCCCCTAGCGGGAGCTACGAGCAGTACTTC.

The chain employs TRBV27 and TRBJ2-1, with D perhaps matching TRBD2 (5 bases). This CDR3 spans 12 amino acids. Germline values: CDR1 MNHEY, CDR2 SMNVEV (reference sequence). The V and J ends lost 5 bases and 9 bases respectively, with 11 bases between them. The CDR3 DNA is TGTGCCAGCAGTCCACGGAGGAGTGAGCAGTTCTTC. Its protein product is CASSPRRSEQFF.

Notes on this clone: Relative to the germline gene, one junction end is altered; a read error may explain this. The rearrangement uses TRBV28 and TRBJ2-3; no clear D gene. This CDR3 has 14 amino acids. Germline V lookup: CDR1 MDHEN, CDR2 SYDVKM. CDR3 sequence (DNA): TGTGCCAGCAGTATCGGGTCCCGCACAGATTCGCAGTATTTT. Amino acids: CASSIGSRTDSQYF.

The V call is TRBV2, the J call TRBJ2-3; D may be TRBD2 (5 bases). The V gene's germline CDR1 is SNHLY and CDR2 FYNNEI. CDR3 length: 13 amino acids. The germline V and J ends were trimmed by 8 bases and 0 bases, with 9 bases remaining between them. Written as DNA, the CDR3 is TGTGCCAGCCATAGGGAGAGCACAGATACGCAGTATTTT. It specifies CASHRESTDTQYF. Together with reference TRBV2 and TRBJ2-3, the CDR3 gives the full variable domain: EPEVTQTPSHQVTQMGQEVILRCVPISNHLYFYWYRQILGQKVEFLVSFYNNEISEKSEIFDDQFSVERPDGSNFTLKIRSTKLEDSAMYFCASHRESTDTQYFGPGTRLTVL.

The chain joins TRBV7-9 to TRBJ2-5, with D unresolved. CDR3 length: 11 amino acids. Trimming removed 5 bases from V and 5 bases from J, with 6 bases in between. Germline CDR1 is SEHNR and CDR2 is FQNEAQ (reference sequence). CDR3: CASSTWETQYF. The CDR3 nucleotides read TGTGCCAGCAGCACATGGGAGACCCAGTACTTC.

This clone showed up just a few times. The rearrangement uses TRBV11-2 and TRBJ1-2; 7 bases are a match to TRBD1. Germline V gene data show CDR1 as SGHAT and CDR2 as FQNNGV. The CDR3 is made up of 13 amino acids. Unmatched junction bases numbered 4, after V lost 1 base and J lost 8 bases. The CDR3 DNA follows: TGTGCCAGCAGCTTAGGACAGGGCTACGGCTACACCTTC. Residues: CASSLGQGYGYTF.

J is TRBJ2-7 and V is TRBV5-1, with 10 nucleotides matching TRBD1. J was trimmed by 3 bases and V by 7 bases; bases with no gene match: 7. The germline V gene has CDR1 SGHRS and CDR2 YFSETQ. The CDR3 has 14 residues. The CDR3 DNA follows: TGCGCCAGCGGCCAGGGACAGGGGAGCTACGAGCAGTACTTC. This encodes CASGQGQGSYEQYF.

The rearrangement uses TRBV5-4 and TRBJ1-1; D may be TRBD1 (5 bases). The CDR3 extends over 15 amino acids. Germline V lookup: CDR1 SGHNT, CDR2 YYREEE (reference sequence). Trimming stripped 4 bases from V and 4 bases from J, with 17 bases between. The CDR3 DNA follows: TGTGCCAGCAGCCCCAGGACAACCGTCAGCACTGAAGCTTTCTTT. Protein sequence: CASSPRTTVSTEAFF. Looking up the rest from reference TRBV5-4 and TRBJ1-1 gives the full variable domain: ETGVTQSPTHLIKTRGQQVTLRCSSQSGHNTVSWYQQALGQGPQFIFQYYREEENGRGNFPPRFSGLQFPNYSSELNVNALELDDSALYLCASSPRTTVSTEAFFGQGTRLTVV.